Detailed here is one T cell receptor beta chain. The germline V gene has CDR1 GTSNPN and CDR2 SVGIG (reference sequence). The CDR3 totals 13 residues. V was pared by 2 bases and J by 9 bases, with 16 bases between. This record comes from a study of shared clonotypes between healthy human individuals. Assay: immunoSEQ multiplex PCR; the TCRdb copy retains only in-frame clones and omits some. The table records a few million clones, approximately 94% of them present only once. Material: naive CD4+ T cells sorted from blood. Stated subset: CD45RA+ positively selected. The TCR was taken from a man in his late teens or twenties in good health. The chain recombines TRBV30 with TRBJ1-2, with a weak D call TRBD1 (6 bases). In nucleotides, the CDR3 is TGTGCCTGGAGTCCCCAGGGGCGTATTAGCTACACCTTC. It yields the protein CAWSPQGRISYTF.